The 12 T cell receptor beta chains reported below all come from one sample, sequenced in a study of Ad26.COV2.S vaccination and SARS-CoV-2 variants. The protocol was immunoSEQ multiplex PCR, while the TCRdb copy is restricted to in-frame clones and leaves out a portion. Of 87,000 or so clones in the sample, 82% were seen once. Source: peripheral blood, taken after recovery from COVID-19. The receptors shown here come from a human donor who had recovered from COVID-19.

This chain connects TRBV6-6 to TRBJ2-3, with TRBD2 matching 8 bases. J was trimmed by 2 bases and V by 9 bases; bases with no gene match: 13. The germline V gene encodes CDR1 MNHNY and CDR2 SVGAGI (reference sequence). The CDR3 covers 16 residues. The CDR3 nucleotides are TGTGCCAGGAACGGGGGACTAGGGTTTAACACAGATACGCAGTATTTT. This encodes CARNGGLGFNTDTQYF.

The chain joins TRBV19 to TRBJ1-1, with D possibly matching TRBD1 (5 bases). This CDR3 comprises 15 residues. V lost 4 bases to trimming and J lost 1 base, with 13 bases between them. Germline V lookup: CDR1 LNHDA, CDR2 SQIVND (reference sequence). This chain's CDR3 is CASSNLGESNTEAFF. Here the CDR3 DNA reads TGTGCCAGTAGTAATTTAGGGGAGTCGAACACTGAAGCTTTCTTT.

This rearrangement joins TRBV28 to TRBJ2-7; D is ambiguous. V was clipped by 10 bases and J by 0 bases, with 10 bases between them. The germline gives CDR1 MDHEN, CDR2 SYDVKM. The CDR3 sequence is 12 residues long. CDR3 protein: CATSGPSYEQYF. The CDR3 region has the DNA TGTGCCACTTCCGGGCCCTCCTACGAGCAGTACTTC.

The rearrangement uses TRBV7-2 and TRBJ2-2; a possible D gene is TRBD2 (6 bases). This CDR3 comprises 14 residues. Germline V lookup: CDR1 SGHTA, CDR2 FQGNSA. V was cut by 5 bases and J by 5 bases, with 12 bases left in between. The CDR3 DNA sequence: TGTGCCAGCAGCCTATTCGCGGGGACCGGGGAGCTGTTTTTT. Residues: CASSLFAGTGELFF.

Comments on this clone: The same CDR3 can be traced to other DNA sequences in this sample. The rearrangement links TRBV5-6 to TRBJ2-1; 13 bases are shared with TRBD2. The CDR3 covers 15 residues. Germline CDR1 reads SGHDT; CDR2 reads YYEEEE. The V segment lost 3 bases and the J segment 9 bases; nucleotides outside the gene matches: 6. The CDR3: CASSSGLAGVVEQFF. Written as DNA, the CDR3 is TGTGCCAGCAGCTCCGGACTAGCGGGAGTAGTTGAGCAGTTCTTC.

The rearrangement links TRBV12-5 to TRBJ1-4; maybe TRBD1 (5 bases). Germline-derived CDR1 and CDR2 are LGHNT and FRNRAP. Trimming took off 6 bases at V and 4 bases at J, with 12 bases between the two ends. This CDR3 is 14 amino acids long. The CDR3 spells CASGADRINEKLFF. Written as DNA, the CDR3 is TGTGCTAGTGGCGCCGACAGAATTAATGAAAAACTGTTTTTT.

The chain has TRBV7-9 and TRBJ2-3, with D possibly called TRBD1 or TRBD2 (5 bases each). Trimming stripped 3 bases from V and 0 bases from J, with 22 bases between. Germline V gene data show CDR1 as SEHNR and CDR2 as FQNEAQ (reference sequence). CDR3 size: 19 residues. Written as DNA, the CDR3 is TGTGCCAGCAGCTTGTTTGGGGGAGTGGTGTGGGATAGCACAGATACGCAGTATTTT. Its translation is CASSLFGGVVWDSTDTQYF.

The rearrangement links TRBV4-2 to TRBJ2-1, with 9 positions matching TRBD2. Germline loops: CDR1 LGHNA, CDR2 YNFKEQ. There are 15 residues in the CDR3. After removal of 4 bases from V and 4 bases from J, the junction contained 5 bases not matched to a gene. CDR3 sequence: CASSRLTSGYNEQFF. CDR3 DNA: TGTGCCAGCAGCCGCCTGACTAGCGGATACAATGAGCAGTTCTTC.

The chain links TRBV6-2 or TRBV6-3 to TRBJ2-1, with D hard to call. The V end lost 4 bases, the J end lost 8 bases, and 12 bases lay between the germline ends. CDR3 size: 13 residues. Germline CDR1 reads MNHEY; CDR2 reads SVGEGT. The DNA for the CDR3 is TGTGCCAGCAGTTTGACCCTGTTCTATGAGCAGTTCTTC. It codes for CASSLTLFYEQFF.

The gene calls are TRBV11-2 and TRBJ2-1, with D possibly matching TRBD1 (7 bases). V was cut by 0 bases and J by 14 bases, with 14 bases left in between. The CDR3 loop spans 13 amino acids. Germline assignment: CDR1 SGHAT and CDR2 FQNNGV. The CDR3 region is CASSLDQGGDEFF. DNA for the CDR3: TGTGCCAGCAGCTTAGATCAGGGGGGAGACGAGTTCTTC. Filled out from reference TRBV11-2 and TRBJ2-1, the complete variable domain reads EAGVAQSPRYKIIEKRQSVAFWCNPISGHATLYWYQQILGQGPKLLIQFQNNGVVDDSQLPKDRFSAERLKGVDSTLKIQPAKLEDSAVYLCASSLDQGGDEFFGPGTRLTVL.

On this clone itself: As the CDR3 is not closed by the conserved phenylalanine or tryptophan, this likely results from a read error. The DNA is left out, because the CDR3 cannot be placed on it with certainty; the CDR3 is given as TCRdb lists it. V is TRBV3-1 (or the pseudogene TRBV3-2) and J is TRBJ1-1; TRBD1 is the table's D call, not checked against the DNA. Ends included, the CDR3 has 9 residues. Germline CDR1 LGHDT, CDR2 YNNKEL (reference sequence). The CDR3 is CASSVGPGR.

The chain carries TRBV10-3 and TRBJ2-3; 9 positions agree with TRBD1. The CDR3 has 17 residues. With V trimmed by 3 bases and J by 6 bases, 13 bases remained unmatched. CDR1 is ENHRY and CDR2 is SYGVKD in the germline V gene. CDR3 DNA: TGTGCCATCAGTGACGACCGGGACAGGGCTGCAGACGATACGCAGTATTTT. Amino acids: CAISDDRDRAADDTQYF.